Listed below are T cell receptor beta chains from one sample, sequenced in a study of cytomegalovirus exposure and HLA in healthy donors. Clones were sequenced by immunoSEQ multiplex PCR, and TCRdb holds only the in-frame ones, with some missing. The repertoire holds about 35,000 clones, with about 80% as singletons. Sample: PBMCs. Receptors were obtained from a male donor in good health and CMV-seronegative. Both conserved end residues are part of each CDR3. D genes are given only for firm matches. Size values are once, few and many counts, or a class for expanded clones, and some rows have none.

CDR3aa: CASSDSPGPATNEKLFF
CDR3nt: TGTGCCAGCAGTGACTCCCCAGGGCCTGCAACTAATGAAAAACTGTTTTTT
d_gene: NA
j_gene: TRBJ1-4
v_gene: TRBV6-4
abundance: NA

CDR3aa: CASSPANTGELFF
CDR3nt: TGTGCCAGCTCTCCTGCGAACACCGGGGAGCTGTTTTTT
d_gene: NA
j_gene: TRBJ2-2
v_gene: TRBV2
abundance: NA

CDR3aa: CASSLSSSTDTQYF
CDR3nt: TGTGCCAGCAGCCTCTCGTCTAGCACAGATACGCAGTATTTT
d_gene: NA
j_gene: TRBJ2-3
v_gene: TRBV7-2
abundance: NA

CDR3aa: CAWSGLAGGDNEQFF
CDR3nt: TGTGCCTGGAGTGGCCTAGCGGGAGGGGACAATGAGCAGTTCTTC
d_gene: TRBD2
j_gene: TRBJ2-1
v_gene: TRBV30
abundance: NA

CDR3aa: CAWSVGWGRNTEAFF
CDR3nt: TGTGCCTGGAGTGTAGGTTGGGGCCGGAACACTGAAGCTTTCTTT
d_gene: NA
j_gene: TRBJ1-1
v_gene: TRBV30
abundance: few

CDR3aa: CASAELAGGTSTDTQYF
CDR3nt: TGTGCCAGCGCGGAACTAGCGGGAGGTACTAGCACAGATACGCAGTATTTT
d_gene: TRBD2
j_gene: TRBJ2-3
v_gene: TRBV7-8
abundance: NA

CDR3aa: CASSMRTGTSYEQYF
CDR3nt: TGTGCCAGCAGCATGAGGACAGGGACCTCCTACGAGCAGTACTTC
d_gene: TRBD1
j_gene: TRBJ2-7
v_gene: TRBV11-2
abundance: NA

CDR3aa: CSTWTGTSYGYTF
CDR3nt: TGCAGCACCTGGACAGGGACTTCCTATGGCTACACCTTC
d_gene: TRBD1
j_gene: TRBJ1-2
v_gene: TRBV29-1
abundance: once

CDR3aa: CAWRDFGGAAEKLFF
CDR3nt: TGTGCCTGGAGGGATTTTGGGGGGGCGGCGGAAAAACTGTTTTTT
d_gene: NA
j_gene: TRBJ1-4
v_gene: TRBV30
abundance: NA

CDR3aa: CASSPTAPARNQDTIYF
CDR3nt: TGTGCCAGCAGCCCCACCGCTCCGGCCCGGAATCAGGACACCATATATTTT
d_gene: NA
j_gene: TRBJ1-3
v_gene: TRBV4-2
abundance: NA

CDR3aa: CASSLMTGRTDTQYF
CDR3nt: TGCGCCAGCAGCTTGATGACAGGGAGGACAGATACGCAGTATTTT
d_gene: NA
j_gene: TRBJ2-3
v_gene: TRBV5-1
abundance: NA

CDR3aa: CASSRDFGGETQYF
CDR3nt: TGCGCCAGCAGCCGAGATTTTGGAGGAGAGACCCAGTACTTC
d_gene: NA
j_gene: TRBJ2-5
v_gene: TRBV4-3
abundance: NA

CDR3aa: CATLAGTNTDTQYF
CDR3nt: TGTGCCACCTTGGCCGGGACTAACACAGATACGCAGTATTTT
d_gene: TRBD2
j_gene: TRBJ2-3
v_gene: TRBV6-1
abundance: NA

CDR3aa: CASSSGFYEQYF
CDR3nt: TGTGCCAGCAGTTCGGGGTTCTACGAGCAGTACTTC
d_gene: NA
j_gene: TRBJ2-7
v_gene: TRBV27
abundance: few

CDR3aa: CAWSGIFTATYEQYF
CDR3nt: TGTGCCTGGAGTGGGATCTTCACAGCCACCTACGAGCAGTACTTC
d_gene: NA
j_gene: TRBJ2-7
v_gene: TRBV30
abundance: NA

CDR3aa: CSVEDRQSYGYTF
CDR3nt: TGCAGCGTTGAAGATCGACAGAGCTATGGCTACACCTTC
d_gene: NA
j_gene: TRBJ1-2
v_gene: TRBV29-1
abundance: few

CDR3aa: CASSARGASAYNEQFF
CDR3nt: TGTGCCAGCAGCGCCCGGGGGGCCTCCGCCTACAATGAGCAGTTCTTC
d_gene: NA
j_gene: TRBJ2-1
v_gene: TRBV7-3
abundance: NA

CDR3aa: CASSYSGVGDYGYTF
CDR3nt: TGTGCCAGCAGTTACTCGGGTGTCGGGGACTATGGCTACACCTTC
d_gene: NA
j_gene: TRBJ1-2
v_gene: TRBV6-5
abundance: NA

CDR3aa: CAWRDGMNTEAFF
CDR3nt: TGTGCCTGGAGGGACGGGATGAACACTGAAGCTTTCTTT
d_gene: NA
j_gene: TRBJ1-1
v_gene: TRBV30
abundance: NA

CDR3aa: CASSPRGDSSYNSPLHF
CDR3nt: TGTGCCAGCAGCCCGAGGGGGGACAGCTCCTATAATTCACCCCTCCACTTT
d_gene: TRBD1
j_gene: TRBJ1-6
v_gene: TRBV5-4
abundance: NA

CDR3aa: CASSQDRAGQGAYEQFF
CDR3nt: TGCGCCAGCAGCCAAGATAGGGCAGGACAGGGGGCTTATGAGCAGTTCTTC
d_gene: TRBD1
j_gene: TRBJ2-1
v_gene: TRBV4-1
abundance: NA

CDR3aa: CASSPGQGEYGYTF
CDR3nt: TGTGCCAGCTCACCAGGTCAGGGGGAATATGGCTACACCTTC
d_gene: TRBD1
j_gene: TRBJ1-2
v_gene: TRBV18
abundance: NA

CDR3aa: CASSSSGRAEQYF
CDR3nt: TGTGCCAGCAGTTCCTCGGGCAGGGCCGAGCAGTACTTC
d_gene: NA
j_gene: TRBJ2-7
v_gene: TRBV28
abundance: NA

CDR3aa: CASSLDRGDEKLFF
CDR3nt: TGTGCCAGCAGCTTGGATCGGGGGGATGAAAAACTGTTTTTT
d_gene: NA
j_gene: TRBJ1-4
v_gene: TRBV5-4
abundance: NA

CDR3aa: CASKVSAIGGYTF
CDR3nt: TGTGCCAGCAAAGTTAGCGCAATCGGTGGCTACACCTTC
d_gene: NA
j_gene: TRBJ1-2
v_gene: TRBV6-1
abundance: NA

CDR3aa: CASSSDILYNSPLHF
CDR3nt: TGCGCCAGCAGCTCAGACATTCTCTATAATTCACCCCTCCACTTT
d_gene: NA
j_gene: TRBJ1-6
v_gene: TRBV5-1
abundance: once

CDR3aa: CASGLTAFSYNSPLHF
CDR3nt: TGTGCCAGCGGACTCACAGCTTTCTCCTATAATTCACCCCTCCACTTT
d_gene: NA
j_gene: TRBJ1-6
v_gene: TRBV2
abundance: NA

CDR3aa: CSALTTGINGYTF
CDR3nt: TGCAGCGCCCTTACCACAGGGATAAACGGCTACACCTTC
d_gene: NA
j_gene: TRBJ1-2
v_gene: TRBV29-1
abundance: NA

CDR3aa: CASSETGPYNEQFF
CDR3nt: TGCGCCAGCAGTGAGACAGGGCCCTACAATGAGCAGTTCTTC
d_gene: NA
j_gene: TRBJ2-1
v_gene: TRBV10-1
abundance: NA

CDR3aa: CASSREGDRFSYEQYF
CDR3nt: TGTGCCAGCAGCCGCGAGGGGGACAGATTCTCCTACGAGCAGTACTTC
d_gene: TRBD1
j_gene: TRBJ2-7
v_gene: TRBV7-9
abundance: NA

CDR3aa: CASTEGFGGNQPQHF
CDR3nt: TGTGCCAGCACTGAGGGTTTCGGGGGCAATCAGCCCCAGCATTTT
d_gene: NA
j_gene: TRBJ1-5
v_gene: TRBV6-1
abundance: NA

CDR3aa: CASSPERGPATNEKLFF
CDR3nt: TGCGCCAGCAGCCCGGAGAGAGGGCCTGCAACTAATGAAAAACTGTTTTTT
d_gene: NA
j_gene: TRBJ1-4
v_gene: TRBV4-1
abundance: NA

CDR3aa: CASSLTGVYNYGYTF
CDR3nt: TGTGCCAGTAGTTTGACAGGGGTTTATAACTATGGCTACACCTTC
d_gene: TRBD1
j_gene: TRBJ1-2
v_gene: TRBV19
abundance: NA

CDR3aa: CATSLRDRYNQPQHF
CDR3nt: TGTGCCACCAGCTTACGGGACAGGTACAATCAGCCCCAGCATTTT
d_gene: TRBD1
j_gene: TRBJ1-5
v_gene: TRBV15
abundance: NA

CDR3aa: CAWSGRENQPQHF
CDR3nt: TGTGCCTGGAGTGGCAGGGAAAATCAGCCCCAGCATTTT
d_gene: NA
j_gene: TRBJ1-5
v_gene: TRBV30
abundance: NA

CDR3aa: CASSYDPGQLVEQYF
CDR3nt: TGTGCCAGCAGTTACGACCCCGGACAGTTGGTCGAGCAGTACTTC
d_gene: NA
j_gene: TRBJ2-7
v_gene: TRBV6-5
abundance: NA

CDR3aa: CASSSGGPLAFF
CDR3nt: TGCGCCAGCAGTTCGGGGGGCCCCCTAGCTTTCTTT
d_gene: NA
j_gene: TRBJ1-1
v_gene: TRBV10-2
abundance: NA

CDR3aa: CSVDRGNTGELFF
CDR3nt: TGCAGCGTTGACAGGGGGAACACCGGGGAGCTGTTTTTT
d_gene: NA
j_gene: TRBJ2-2
v_gene: TRBV29-1
abundance: NA

CDR3aa: CASSLDRNTGELFF
CDR3nt: TGTGCCAGCAGCTTAGACAGGAACACCGGGGAGCTGTTTTTT
d_gene: NA
j_gene: TRBJ2-2
v_gene: TRBV5-6
abundance: NA

CDR3aa: CASSESGEYGNTIYF
CDR3nt: TGCGCCAGCAGTGAGTCGGGAGAATATGGAAACACCATATATTTT
d_gene: NA
j_gene: TRBJ1-3
v_gene: TRBV10-1
abundance: NA